This T cell receptor beta chain was observed in a study of shared clonotypes between healthy human individuals. Across the whole study: The study drew on a couple of women and three men aged 18 to 49 as donors. Each donor's CD8 memory used one plate, CD8 naive two, each CD4 subset three. Study-wide results and caveats: Among non-shared clonotypes, generation probabilities were lower than among those shared by all four donors.

The CDR3 runs 13 residues. As concerns this clone: The antigen is unknown.

Deep level was the assay's run setting. The method was immunoSEQ multiplex PCR; TCRdb's version includes in-frame clones alone and lacks a portion of them. The profile shows 2 million to 2.5 million clones, approximately 95% of them singletons. This TCR was sampled from a man in his late teens or twenties in good health. Some clones in this sample may be carry-over from other donors' samples. Sequencing used naive CD4+ T cells from PBMCs. Subset of the sample: CD45RA+ positively selected. The chain uses TRBV21-1 and TRBJ1-1. TRBV21-1 is a documented pseudogene. In nucleotides, the CDR3 is TGTGCCAGCAGCATGACCCACTACACTGAAGCTTTCTTT. Translation gives CASSMTHYTEAFF.